This T cell receptor beta chain was identified during a study of CD8+ T cells in alopecia areata (dated by TCRdb to 2017 to 2018). About the investigation overall: Treated patients were enrolled in an open-label pilot trial of oral tofacitinib, 5 to 10 mg twice daily, for moderate-to-severe alopecia areata. Patients stayed on tofacitinib for 6 to 18 months and then had 6 months of follow-up off drug so that delayed response and recurrence could be assessed. The SALT score, which quantifies the percentage of affected scalp surface area, was used to measure disease severity in treated patients. To study T cell clonal expansion in alopecia areata, the researchers applied high-throughput TCRbeta sequencing to both the C3H/HeJ mouse model and human patients. In humans, TCRbeta sequencing was performed on scalp tissue and on sorted CD4+ and CD8+ peripheral blood T cells from healthy controls and from patients with patchy or totalis/universalis alopecia areata. Biopsies were taken from tofacitinib-treated patients at baseline and at 4 and 24 weeks of treatment, and a later scalp biopsy was taken in several of the tofacitinib-treated patients. Scalp clonality was compared across normal scalp (n=4), patchy alopecia areata scalp (n=8), and alopecia totalis/universalis scalp (n=8). The RNA source kit depended on sample type: the PAXgene miRNA kit for fixed scalp, the miRNeasy kit for PBMCs, and the RNeasy kit for mouse skin. TCRbeta CDR3 regions were amplified by immunoSEQ multiplex PCR with 35 Vbeta forward and 13 Jbeta reverse primers. Results and caveats for the whole study, not just this receptor: Tofacitinib significantly decreased scalp clonality and the number of expanded CD8+ clones among the top 100 scalp clones. Compared with normal scalp, lesional scalp, particularly in alopecia totalis/universalis, had higher clonality and more expanded CD8+ clones, which suggests antigenic drive. Unlike mouse skin, where gammadelta T cells dominate, normal human skin contains resident alphabeta T cells that get sequenced too, which complicates analysis of the scalp TCR repertoire. Compared with mice, TCR sequences shared between patients were less clear, possibly partly because of HLA diversity across the patient population. The treated cohort was small, with a single nonresponder, so links between baseline CD8+ expansion and response need larger studies. During tofacitinib treatment, many expanded lesional clones stuck around in both scalp and blood, and this persistence may partly explain why relapse happens after treatment is stopped.

What the time point label conveys for this sample: less than five weeks on oral tofacitinib. What this sample's treatment or condition label stands for: oral pan-JAK inhibitor, 5-10 mg twice daily. Lesional scalp punch biopsies and peripheral blood were obtained from alopecia areata patients. PBMCs were isolated by density centrifugation and stained for CD3, CD4 and CD8, and CD4+ and CD8+ T cells were sorted on a FACSAria. The library came from the immunoSEQ multiplex PCR assay. For TCR sequencing, RNA was extracted from every sample and reverse transcribed into cDNA to serve as template. First-strand cDNA was synthesized with SuperScript III using a 2:1 mix of oligo-dT and random hexamers. A synthetic immune receptor repertoire was used to gauge amplification bias, and whatever bias remained was removed computationally. The study's processing was this. Raw reads were preprocessed to remove errors, and CDR3 was defined by IMGT conventions from the conserved cysteine to phenylalanine. Clonality was computed as 1 minus the Shannon entropy, with the entropy normalized by log2 of the number of productive unique TCRs. Whether each scalp clone was CD4 or CD8 was inferred by checking scalp TCRbeta sequences against the CD4 and CD8 repertoires from sorted blood. In its TCRdb copy, this immuneACCESS table keeps in-frame sequences only and misses some clones. Where compared with another copy, unresolved V genes explain less than half of these, and the others have no known cause. V and J calls and clone size come straight from that table; D and trimming were deduced from the DNA. The sample table shows over 120,000 clones, and roughly 52% are seen once. Of the sample, less than 20% falls within the top ten clones.

Note on this clone: Its antigen specificity is not known. Base qualities are not provided; no much larger clone lies one nucleotide away.

The CDR3 starts with the cysteine, ends with the phenylalanine, and has 14 residues. This entry keeps only the CDR3 DNA: 42 bases, framed from base 1. V is clipped by 5 bases and J by 4 bases, and the sequence between their germline boundaries is 13 bases long. The germline V gene supplies CDR1 SGHAT and CDR2 FQNNGV. Sample: CD8+ T cells sorted from blood, taken at week 4, from a patient treated with tofacitinib. This receptor was identified in a human donor with alopecia areata. The chain is encoded by TRBV11-2 joined to TRBJ2-3; the D gene assignment is perhaps TRBD1 or TRBD2, with each matching 5 bases. The sequenced DNA is TGTGCCAGCAGCCAAGCGGCAGGGTCAGATACGCAGTATTTT. This encodes CASSQAAGSDTQYF.